Listed below are T cell receptor beta chains from one sample, sequenced in a study of technical replicates of blood from a few donors. Data came from immunoSEQ multiplex PCR; TCRdb stores just in-frame clones and leaves some out. Of more than 70,000 clones listed, about 96% are singletons. Specimen: T cells isolated from PBMCs. These receptors all come from a human donor in good health. The CDR3 runs from the conserved cysteine through the conserved F or W. A D gene is named only where the DNA matches it firmly. Clone sizes are given selectively: once, few, many, or a class where the clone is expanded.

V gene,J gene,D gene,clone size,CDR3 DNA,CDR3 protein
TRBV6-5,TRBJ2-1,TRBD2,once,TGTGCCAGCAGTTACTCGATCCTAGCGGGGGGTCGAGAGCAGTTCTTC,CASSYSILAGGREQFF
TRBV4-1,TRBJ2-7,TRBD2,NA,TGCGCCAGCAGCCGCGGAGCGGCGGGGGACCCCTACGAGCAGTACTTC,CASSRGAAGDPYEQYF
TRBV19,TRBJ1-6,NA,NA,TGTGCCAGTAGTATAAGTTTCGGGGCAGGGGATAATTCACCCCTCCACTTT,CASSISFGAGDNSPLHF
TRBV19,TRBJ1-5,NA,NA,TGTGCCAGTAGAAACAGGGTTGGGGATCAGCCCCAGCATTTT,CASRNRVGDQPQHF
TRBV6-1,TRBJ2-7,NA,NA,TGTGCCAGCAGTGAAAGGGAGAGGAACGAGCAGTACTTC,CASSERERNEQYF
TRBV2,TRBJ2-5,TRBD1,NA,TGTGCCAGCCTAGGGGACAGACACCAAGAGACCCAGTACTTC,CASLGDRHQETQYF
TRBV29-1,TRBJ1-2,TRBD1,NA,TGCAGCGTTGCAAGGGACAGGGGGGCCTATGGCTACACCTTC,CSVARDRGAYGYTF
TRBV6-4,TRBJ2-1,NA,NA,TGTGCCAGCAGTGCGGGGAGCTCCTACAATGAGCAGTTCTTC,CASSAGSSYNEQFF
TRBV7-9,TRBJ2-1,NA,few,TGTGCCAGCAGCCTCAGACTAACGGCCTCCTACAATGAGCAGTTCTTC,CASSLRLTASYNEQFF
TRBV7-2,TRBJ2-2,NA,NA,TGTGCCAGCAGCTTCCCGGCTAGTTTTGGGGAGCTGTTTTTT,CASSFPASFGELFF
TRBV4-1,TRBJ2-1,TRBD2,NA,TGCGCCAGCAGCCCACTAGCGGGGGGTTCCTACAATGAGCAGTTCTTC,CASSPLAGGSYNEQFF
TRBV5-6,TRBJ2-7,TRBD2,NA,TGTGCCAGCAGCTTGGCCTTGGGCGGGAGCTCCTACGAGCAGTACTTC,CASSLALGGSSYEQYF
TRBV7-9,TRBJ1-2,TRBD1,NA,TGTGCCAGCAGCTTAGGACAGGGGGCGTCGGTTGGCTACACCTTC,CASSLGQGASVGYTF
TRBV12-5,TRBJ2-7,TRBD1,NA,TGTGCTAGTGGAACTACGCGGGACAGGGATCACGAGCAGTACTTC,CASGTTRDRDHEQYF
TRBV25-1,TRBJ1-1,NA,NA,TGTGCCAGCACGGTGAACACTGAAGCTTTCTTT,CASTVNTEAFF
TRBV4-2,TRBJ2-5,NA,NA,TGTGCCAGCAGCCAAGCTAGCGAATCAGAGACCCAGTACTTC,CASSQASESETQYF
TRBV7-2,TRBJ2-7,TRBD2,NA,TGTGCCAGCAGCTTAGCGTCGACTAGCGGCGAGCAGTACTTC,CASSLASTSGEQYF
TRBV5-1,TRBJ2-3,TRBD2,once,TGCGCCAGCAGTTTTCTAGCGGGGGGGCAAGATACGCAGTATTTT,CASSFLAGGQDTQYF
TRBV14,TRBJ1-4,TRBD1,once,TGTGCCAGCAGCCCAGGGGGAACTAATGAAAAACTGTTTTTT,CASSPGGTNEKLFF
TRBV9,TRBJ2-2,TRBD1,NA,TGTGCCAGCAGCGACAGGGGTTCGAACACCGGGGAGCTGTTTTTT,CASSDRGSNTGELFF
TRBV5-4,TRBJ2-5,TRBD2,NA,TGTGCCAGCAGCTTGGTACCTAGCGGGATCCAAGAGACCCAGTACTTC,CASSLVPSGIQETQYF
TRBV29-1,TRBJ2-6,NA,NA,TGCAGCGTTGAGAGGCAGACTGGGGCCAACGTCCTGACTTTC,CSVERQTGANVLTF
TRBV11-3,TRBJ1-1,NA,NA,TGTGCCAGCAGCTCCCGTACGGACAGCTTAACGAACACTGAAGCTTTCTTT,CASSSRTDSLTNTEAFF
TRBV28,TRBJ1-1,NA,NA,TGTGCCAGCAGTTTACGCATAACAGTGAACACTGAAGCTTTCTTT,CASSLRITVNTEAFF
TRBV19,TRBJ2-2,TRBD1,few,TGTGCCAGTAGTATGGGACAGGGGAGCGGGGAGCTGTTTTTT,CASSMGQGSGELFF
TRBV30,TRBJ1-1,NA,NA,TGTGCCTGGAACACGGCGGGGGCAGGGGTGCGGGACACTGAAGCTTTCTTT,CAWNTAGAGVRDTEAFF
TRBV27,TRBJ1-5,NA,NA,TGTGCCAGCAGTTTGACGGGGAATCAGCCCCAGCATTTT,CASSLTGNQPQHF
TRBV28,TRBJ2-1,NA,NA,TGTGCCAGCAGTTCTAACCCCCCCAATGAGCAGTTCTTC,CASSSNPPNEQFF
TRBV7-9,TRBJ2-1,TRBD1,NA,TGTGCCAGCAGCTTAGCCCTGACAGGGGAGGCTTACAATGAGCAGTTCTTC,CASSLALTGEAYNEQFF
TRBV6-6,TRBJ2-7,NA,NA,TGTGCCAGCAGTTACTCTTCCGGGGAGCAGTACTTC,CASSYSSGEQYF
TRBV7-8,TRBJ2-5,NA,NA,TGTGCCAGCAGCTTAGTGGGCGGGGTCCAAGAGACCCAGTACTTC,CASSLVGGVQETQYF
TRBV12-5,TRBJ2-5,TRBD2,NA,TGTGCTAGTGGTCTCCCCGGACTAGCCCAAGAGACCCAGTACTTC,CASGLPGLAQETQYF
TRBV11-3,TRBJ2-1,TRBD1,NA,TGTGCCAGCAGCTTAGAGGGGTGGGTCGTAGCAGGGGGCTACAATGAGCAGTTCTTC,CASSLEGWVVAGGYNEQFF
TRBV5-1,TRBJ1-1,TRBD1,NA,TGCGCCAGCAGCTTGGTTTTCGGGTCAGGGGGCAGGAACACTGAAGCTTTCTTT,CASSLVFGSGGRNTEAFF
TRBV30,TRBJ1-6,TRBD1,NA,TGTGCCTGGAGTAAGCCCGGGACAGGGAATAATTCACCCCTCCACTTT,CAWSKPGTGNNSPLHF
TRBV6-1,TRBJ1-4,NA,NA,TGTGCCAGCAGTCCGGAGGGGGGGTTAAGTGAAAAACTGTTTTTT,CASSPEGGLSEKLFF
TRBV5-4,TRBJ2-5,NA,NA,TGTGCCAGCAGCCCAGCTACCGAGGGGACCCAGTACTTC,CASSPATEGTQYF
TRBV18,TRBJ1-2,NA,NA,TGTGCCAGCTCGGGCCTGGGAGCTAACTATGGCTACACCTTC,CASSGLGANYGYTF
TRBV29-1,TRBJ2-1,TRBD2,NA,TGCAGCGTTGTCACGACTAGCGGGAGAAATATTTACAATGAGCAGTTCTTC,CSVVTTSGRNIYNEQFF
TRBV2,TRBJ2-2,NA,NA,TGTGCCAGCAGTCCCCGCATAGGGTGGGGGGACACCGGGGAGCTGTTTTTT,CASSPRIGWGDTGELFF
TRBV30,TRBJ1-5,NA,NA,TGTGCCTGGAGTGTACGGGGGGATCAGCCCCAGCATTTT,CAWSVRGDQPQHF
TRBV5-1,TRBJ2-7,NA,NA,TGCGCCAGCAGCTTGGGAGGGCCCTACGAGCAGTACTTC,CASSLGGPYEQYF
TRBV19,TRBJ2-7,TRBD2,NA,TGTGCCAGTAGCCTAGCGGGAGGGCCTTACGAGCAGTACTTC,CASSLAGGPYEQYF
TRBV4-1,TRBJ2-7,NA,once,TGCGCCAGCAGCCAAGTCGACAGCAGCTCCTACGAGCAGTACTTC,CASSQVDSSSYEQYF
TRBV27,TRBJ2-2,TRBD2,NA,TGTGCCAGCAGTGATAGCGGGAGGGTATACACCGGGGAGCTGTTTTTT,CASSDSGRVYTGELFF
TRBV28,TRBJ2-5,TRBD2,NA,TGTGCCAGCAGTTTAGGAGGCGGGAGGGCCGGAGAGACCCAGTACTTC,CASSLGGGRAGETQYF
TRBV5-1,TRBJ2-3,NA,NA,TGCGCCAGCAGCTTGGAGGTGGGGACATTCAGCACAGATACGCAGTATTTT,CASSLEVGTFSTDTQYF
TRBV5-4,TRBJ2-3,TRBD2,NA,TGTGCCAGCAGCTTCACGGGACTAGCGGGAGGGCGGGTCACAGATACGCAGTATTTT,CASSFTGLAGGRVTDTQYF
TRBV5-1,TRBJ2-3,NA,NA,TGCGCCAGCAGCTTGGGTACGGGTTCGGATACGCAGTATTTT,CASSLGTGSDTQYF
TRBV7-8,TRBJ2-1,TRBD1,NA,TGTGCCAGCAGCTTGCCCCCTGCGGACAGGGTGTATGAGCAGTTCTTC,CASSLPPADRVYEQFF
TRBV7-6,TRBJ2-3,TRBD2,NA,TGTGCCAGCAGCTTAGGCGGCGGGGGGGCCACAGATACGCAGTATTTT,CASSLGGGGATDTQYF
TRBV11-2,TRBJ2-7,NA,NA,TGTGCCAGCAGCTTAGTTTTGTCGACTATCAACTACGAGCAGTACTTC,CASSLVLSTINYEQYF
TRBV9,TRBJ1-2,NA,NA,TGTGCCAGCAGCGTCAGGGCGTTAAGCTATGGCTACACCTTC,CASSVRALSYGYTF
TRBV9,TRBJ2-5,TRBD2,NA,TGTGCCAGCAGCTTTACCCCTAGCGGCCAAGAGACCCAGTACTTC,CASSFTPSGQETQYF
TRBV16,TRBJ2-7,TRBD2,NA,TGTGCCAGCAGCCAATCGTTAGCGGGAGGGGATGAGCAGTACTTC,CASSQSLAGGDEQYF
TRBV5-6,TRBJ2-3,NA,NA,TGTGCCAGCAGCTCTGGACTAACGCAGTATTTT,CASSSGLTQYF
TRBV7-3,TRBJ2-2,TRBD2,NA,TGTGCCAGCAGCCCTCGGACTAGCGGGGTTGCCGGGGAGCTGTTTTTT,CASSPRTSGVAGELFF
TRBV29-1,TRBJ2-1,TRBD1,NA,TGCAGCGTAAACACCCACGGGACAGGGAATGAGCAGTTCTTC,CSVNTHGTGNEQFF
TRBV28,TRBJ2-5,NA,once,TGTGCCAGCAGTGCGAGGGGGCGGGGCAAAGAGACCCAGTACTTC,CASSARGRGKETQYF
TRBV13,TRBJ1-4,NA,NA,TGTGCCAGCAGCACCCGGGGGGGGAATGTTGAAAAACTGTTTTTT,CASSTRGGNVEKLFF